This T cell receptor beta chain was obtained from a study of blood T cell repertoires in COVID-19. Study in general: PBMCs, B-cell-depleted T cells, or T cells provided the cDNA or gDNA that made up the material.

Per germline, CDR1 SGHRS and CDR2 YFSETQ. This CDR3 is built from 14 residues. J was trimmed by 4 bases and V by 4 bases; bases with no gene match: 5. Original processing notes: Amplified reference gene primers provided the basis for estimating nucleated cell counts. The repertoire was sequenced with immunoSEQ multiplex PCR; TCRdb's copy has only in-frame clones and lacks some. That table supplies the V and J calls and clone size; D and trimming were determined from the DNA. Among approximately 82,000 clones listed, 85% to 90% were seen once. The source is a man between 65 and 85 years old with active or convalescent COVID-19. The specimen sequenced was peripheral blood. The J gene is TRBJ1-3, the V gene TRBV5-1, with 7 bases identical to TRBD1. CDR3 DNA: TGCGCCAGCAGCCTGACAGGGATCGGAAACACCATATATTTT. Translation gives CASSLTGIGNTIYF.